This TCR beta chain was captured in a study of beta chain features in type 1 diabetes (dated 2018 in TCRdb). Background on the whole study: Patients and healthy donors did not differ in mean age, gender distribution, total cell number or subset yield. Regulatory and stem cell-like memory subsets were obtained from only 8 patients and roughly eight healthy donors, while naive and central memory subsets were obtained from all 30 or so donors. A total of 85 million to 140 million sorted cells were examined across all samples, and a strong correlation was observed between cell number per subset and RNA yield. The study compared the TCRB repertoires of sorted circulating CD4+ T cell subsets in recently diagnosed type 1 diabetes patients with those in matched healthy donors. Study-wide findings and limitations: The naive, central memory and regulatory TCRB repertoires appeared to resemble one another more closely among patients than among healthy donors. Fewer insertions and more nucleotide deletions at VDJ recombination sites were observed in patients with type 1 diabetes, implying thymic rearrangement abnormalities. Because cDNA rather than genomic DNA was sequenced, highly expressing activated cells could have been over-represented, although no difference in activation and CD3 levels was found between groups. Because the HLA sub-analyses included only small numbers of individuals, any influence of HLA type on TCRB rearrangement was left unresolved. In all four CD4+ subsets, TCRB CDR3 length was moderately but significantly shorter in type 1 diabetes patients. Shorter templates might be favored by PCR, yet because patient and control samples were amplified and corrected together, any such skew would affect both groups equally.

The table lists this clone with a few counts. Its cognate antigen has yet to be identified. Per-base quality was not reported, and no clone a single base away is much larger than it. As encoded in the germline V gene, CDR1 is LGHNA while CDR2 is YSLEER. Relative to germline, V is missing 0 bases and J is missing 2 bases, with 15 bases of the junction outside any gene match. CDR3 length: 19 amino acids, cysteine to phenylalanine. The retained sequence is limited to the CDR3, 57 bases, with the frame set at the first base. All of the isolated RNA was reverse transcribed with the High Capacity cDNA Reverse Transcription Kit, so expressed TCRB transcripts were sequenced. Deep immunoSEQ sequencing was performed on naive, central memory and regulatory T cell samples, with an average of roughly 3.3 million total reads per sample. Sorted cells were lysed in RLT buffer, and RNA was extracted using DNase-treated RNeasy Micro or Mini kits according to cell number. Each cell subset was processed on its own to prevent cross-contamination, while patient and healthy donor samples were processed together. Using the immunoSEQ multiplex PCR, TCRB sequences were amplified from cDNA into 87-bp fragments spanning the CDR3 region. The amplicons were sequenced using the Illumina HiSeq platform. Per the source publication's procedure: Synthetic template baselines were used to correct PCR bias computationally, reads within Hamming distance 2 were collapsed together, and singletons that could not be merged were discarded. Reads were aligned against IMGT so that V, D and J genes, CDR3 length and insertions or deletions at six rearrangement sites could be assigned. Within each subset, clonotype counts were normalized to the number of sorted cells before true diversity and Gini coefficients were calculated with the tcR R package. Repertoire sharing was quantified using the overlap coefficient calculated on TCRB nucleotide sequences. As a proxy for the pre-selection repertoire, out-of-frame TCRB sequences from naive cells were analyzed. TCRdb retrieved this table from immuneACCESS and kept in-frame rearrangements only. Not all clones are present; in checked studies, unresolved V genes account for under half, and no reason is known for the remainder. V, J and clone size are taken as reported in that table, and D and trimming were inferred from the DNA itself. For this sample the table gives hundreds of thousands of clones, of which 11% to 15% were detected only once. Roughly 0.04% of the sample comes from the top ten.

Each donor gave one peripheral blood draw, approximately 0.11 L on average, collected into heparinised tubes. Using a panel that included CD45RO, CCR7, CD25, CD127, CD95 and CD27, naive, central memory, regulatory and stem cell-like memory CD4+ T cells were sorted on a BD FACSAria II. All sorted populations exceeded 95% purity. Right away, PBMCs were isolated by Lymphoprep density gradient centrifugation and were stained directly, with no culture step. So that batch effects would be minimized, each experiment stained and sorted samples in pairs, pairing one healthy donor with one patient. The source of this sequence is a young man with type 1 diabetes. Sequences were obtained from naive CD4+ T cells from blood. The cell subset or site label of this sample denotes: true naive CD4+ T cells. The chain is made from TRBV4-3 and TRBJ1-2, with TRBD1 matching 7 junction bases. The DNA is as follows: TGCGCCAGCAGCCAAGATCGAGGTGGAGGGGGCAGGGTGAACTATGGCTACACCTTC. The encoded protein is CASSQDRGGGGRVNYGYTF.